Following are 10 T cell receptor beta chains from one sample sequenced in a study of blood T cell repertoires in COVID-19. Only in-frame clones appear in the TCRdb table, and some are missing; sequencing was by immunoSEQ multiplex PCR. Of approximately 160,000 clones detected, approximately 80% appear once; the ten largest clones hold 10% to 15%. Sequencing was done on a sample of peripheral blood. These receptors all stem from a man between 65 and 85 years old who had recovered from COVID-19.

CDR3 in amino acids: CASSRTGVTTNEKLFF. For the CDR3, the DNA is TGTGCCAGCAGTCGGACAGGGGTAACAACTAATGAAAAACTGTTTTTT. V usage is TRBV27 and J usage is TRBJ1-4; TRBD1 aligns across 9 bases. The germline V gene has CDR1 MNHEY and CDR2 SMNVEV (reference sequence). The CDR3 consists of 16 residues. Unmatched junction bases numbered 4, after V lost 5 bases and J lost 0 bases.

The chain combines TRBV19 with TRBJ2-1, with TRBD2 matching 7 bases. V shed 5 bases, J shed 1 base, and the junction held 8 bases outside the gene matches. CDR1 and CDR2 from the germline V gene are LNHDA and SQIVND (reference sequence). The CDR3 consists of 16 residues. The CDR3 region has the DNA TGTGCCAGTAGTGGTGGGGCTAGCGGTTCCTACAATGAGCAGTTCTTC. It translates to CASSGGASGSYNEQFF.

The gene calls are TRBV9 and TRBJ2-1, with a weak D call TRBD2 (6 bases). V was shortened by 0 bases and J by 3 bases, with 16 bases between the two germline ends. The CDR3 covers 17 residues. Germline V gene sequence: CDR1 SGDLS, CDR2 YYNGEE. The CDR3 reads CASSVAIAERDYNEQFF. The CDR3, as DNA: TGTGCCAGCAGCGTAGCGATAGCGGAGCGAGACTACAATGAGCAGTTCTTC.

The chain employs TRBV5-1 and TRBJ2-3, with TRBD2 matching over 7 bases. The CDR3 covers 14 residues. Germline assignment: CDR1 SGHRS and CDR2 YFSETQ. J was trimmed by 5 bases and V by 2 bases; bases with no gene match: 5. The CDR3 loop is CASSLGRGEDTQYF. DNA for the CDR3: TGCGCCAGCAGCTTAGGGAGGGGAGAAGATACGCAGTATTTT.

This sequence joins TRBV6-5 and TRBJ1-2; 7 nucleotides align to TRBD1. Germline trimming cut 0 bases from V and 7 bases from J; bases unmatched to any gene: 8. The CDR3 is 15 amino acids. The V gene's germline CDR1 is MNHEY and CDR2 SVGAGI. The CDR3 is CASSYSAQGSAGYTF. In nucleotides, the CDR3 is TGTGCCAGCAGTTACTCGGCACAGGGGAGTGCTGGCTACACCTTC.

V usage is TRBV10-1 and J usage is TRBJ2-1; 10 bases line up with TRBD2. Germline V lookup: CDR1 WNHNN, CDR2 SYGVQD (reference sequence). The CDR3 spans 13 residues. With V trimmed by 5 bases and J by 9 bases, 4 bases remained unmatched. DNA of the CDR3: TGCGCCAGCAGTTCCCAGCGGGAGGGTGAGCAGTTCTTC. Protein sequence: CASSSQREGEQFF.

This clone has only one observation. The rearrangement uses TRBV5-4 and TRBJ2-7; 8 bases map to TRBD2. Germline-derived CDR1 and CDR2 are SGHNT and YYREEE (reference sequence). The CDR3 has 16 residues. J was trimmed by 2 bases and V by 4 bases; bases with no gene match: 11. The CDR3 here is CASSPPPTGGPYEQYF. The CDR3 bases are TGTGCCAGCAGCCCACCCCCTACGGGAGGGCCCTACGAGCAGTACTTC.

The CDR3 region is CASSLQGVYNEQFF. Here the CDR3 DNA reads TGTGCCAGCAGCTTACAGGGGGTATACAATGAGCAGTTCTTC. The rearrangement uses TRBV7-9 and TRBJ2-1; 7 nucleotides match TRBD1. The CDR3 runs to 14 residues. V was clipped by 2 bases and J by 4 bases; unmatched bases: 2. The germline V gene encodes CDR1 SEHNR and CDR2 FQNEAQ (reference sequence).

This chain uses TRBV19 with TRBJ1-5, with D unclear. V was trimmed by 1 base and J by 4 bases, leaving 8 bases between them. This CDR3 is built from 14 residues. In germline, CDR1 is LNHDA, CDR2 SQIVND (reference sequence). Written as DNA, the CDR3 is TGTGCCAGTAGTATAGCTACAGCAAATCAGCCCCAGCATTTT. It encodes CASSIATANQPQHF.

Only a few counts were recorded for this clone. This chain joins TRBV7-2 and TRBJ2-7; the D gene is possibly TRBD1 (5 bases). Germline CDR1 and CDR2: SGHTA and FQGNSA. The CDR3 totals 14 residues. V lost 1 base and J lost 4, with 11 bases in between. This CDR3 is CASSLEQAWYEQYF. CDR3 DNA: TGTGCCAGCAGCTTAGAACAGGCCTGGTACGAGCAGTACTTC.